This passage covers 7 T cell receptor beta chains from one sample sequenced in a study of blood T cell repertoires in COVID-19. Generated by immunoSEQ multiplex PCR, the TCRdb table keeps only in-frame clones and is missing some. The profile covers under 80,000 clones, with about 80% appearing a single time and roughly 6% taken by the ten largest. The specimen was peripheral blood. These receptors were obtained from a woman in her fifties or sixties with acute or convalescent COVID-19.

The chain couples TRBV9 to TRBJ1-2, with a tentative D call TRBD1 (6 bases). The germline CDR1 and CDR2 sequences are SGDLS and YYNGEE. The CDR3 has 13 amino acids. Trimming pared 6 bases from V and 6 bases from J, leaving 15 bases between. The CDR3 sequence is CASTPGQRDGYTF. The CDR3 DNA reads TGTGCCAGCACCCCAGGACAGAGGGATGGCTACACCTTC.

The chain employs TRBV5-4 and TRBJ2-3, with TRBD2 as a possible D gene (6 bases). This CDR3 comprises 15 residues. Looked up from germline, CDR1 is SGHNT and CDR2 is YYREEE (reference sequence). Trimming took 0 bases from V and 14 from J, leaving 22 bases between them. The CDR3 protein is CASSLGPSGGSSGYF. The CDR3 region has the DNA TGTGCCAGCAGCTTGGGACCTTCCGGAGGGTCGAGCGGGTATTTT. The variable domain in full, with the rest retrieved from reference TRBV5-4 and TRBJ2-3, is ETGVTQSPTHLIKTRGQQVTLRCSSQSGHNTVSWYQQALGQGPQFIFQYYREEENGRGNFPPRFSGLQFPNYSSELNVNALELDDSALYLCASSLGPSGGSSGYFGPGTRLTVL.

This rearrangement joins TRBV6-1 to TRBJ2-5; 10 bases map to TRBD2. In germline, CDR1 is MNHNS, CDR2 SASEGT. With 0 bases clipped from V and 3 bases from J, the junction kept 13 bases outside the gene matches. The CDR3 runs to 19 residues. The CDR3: CASSEARASGGLLEETQYF. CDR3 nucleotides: TGTGCCAGCAGTGAAGCGCGGGCTAGCGGGGGCCTCTTGGAAGAGACCCAGTACTTC.

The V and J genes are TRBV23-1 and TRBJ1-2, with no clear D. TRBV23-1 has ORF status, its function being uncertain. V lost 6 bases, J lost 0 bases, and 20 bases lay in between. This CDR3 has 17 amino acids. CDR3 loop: CASSPSHPLTANYGYTF. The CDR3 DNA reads TGCGCCAGCAGCCCCAGCCATCCTTTAACAGCTAACTATGGCTACACCTTC.

The CDR3 nucleotides are TGTGCCAGCAGCTTGAAAGGGGACTATGGCTACACCTTC. Residues: CASSLKGDYGYTF. The chain uses TRBV5-4 and TRBJ1-2; D may be TRBD1 (5 bases). This CDR3 contains 13 residues. V gave up 1 base and J gave up 3 bases, with 7 bases separating them. CDR1 and CDR2 from the germline V gene are SGHNT and YYREEE (reference sequence).

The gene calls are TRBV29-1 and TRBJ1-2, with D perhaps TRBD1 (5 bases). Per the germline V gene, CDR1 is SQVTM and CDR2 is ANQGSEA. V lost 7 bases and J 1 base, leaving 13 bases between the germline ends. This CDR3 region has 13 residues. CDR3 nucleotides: TGCAGCGCCGGCCGGGGGGATAACTATGGCTACACCTTC. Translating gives CSAGRGDNYGYTF.

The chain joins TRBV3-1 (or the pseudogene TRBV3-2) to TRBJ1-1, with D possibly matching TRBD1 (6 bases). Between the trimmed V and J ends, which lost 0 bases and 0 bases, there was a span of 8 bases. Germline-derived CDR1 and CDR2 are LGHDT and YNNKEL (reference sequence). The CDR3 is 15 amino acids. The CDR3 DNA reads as TGTGCCAGCAGCCAAGATGCAGGGGTGAACACTGAAGCTTTCTTT. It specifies CASSQDAGVNTEAFF.